This T cell receptor beta chain derives from a study of CD8 T cells in Susac syndrome. Reverse transcription used roughly 0.45 to 1 ug RNA and random hexamers. TCRdb recomputed calls from the immunoSEQ multiplex PCR reads with MiXCR, one row per CDR3 protein. Here the sample spans 250,000 to 350,000 distinct CDR3 sequences, roughly 84% being singletons. Trimming shortened V by 4 bases and J by 12 bases, and 12 bases separated the two germline ends. Germline assignment: CDR1 KGHDR and CDR2 SFDVKD. The CDR3 is made up of 12 amino acids. The sequence was obtained from a human donor with multiple sclerosis. The sequencing input was CD8+ T cells from PBMCs. The chain combines TRBV24-1 with TRBJ2-1; D is unresolved. The CDR3 DNA sequence: TGTGCCACCAGTGAGAATTCGTTAGGGCAGTTCTTC. Its translation: CATSENSLGQFF.